This is a list of T cell receptor beta chains from one sample in a study of T cells after posttransplantation cyclophosphamide. Generated by immunoSEQ multiplex PCR, the TCRdb table keeps only in-frame clones and is missing some. Listed for the sample are around 35,000 clones, none seen a single time. The sequenced material came from PBMCs. These receptors all come from a man in his thirties or forties in good health and a related stem cell transplant donor. Each CDR3 is given with its conserved first and last residue. Fields, in order: clone size, D gene, J gene, V gene, CDR3 protein, CDR3 DNA. A D gene is named only where the DNA matches it firmly. The size entry is marked missing in some rows and otherwise reads once, few, many or a size class.

clone size: many
D gene: TRBD1
J gene: TRBJ2-1
V gene: TRBV7-9
CDR3 protein: CASLPGQGKRNEQFF
CDR3 DNA: TGTGCCAGCCTCCCGGGACAGGGGAAAAGGAATGAGCAGTTCTTC

clone size: many
D gene: NA
J gene: TRBJ2-7
V gene: TRBV27
CDR3 protein: CASSPSPPGIDEQYF
CDR3 DNA: TGTGCCAGCAGTCCCTCCCCCCCAGGGATCGACGAGCAGTACTTC

clone size: NA
D gene: TRBD1
J gene: TRBJ2-1
V gene: TRBV12-3/TRBV12-4
CDR3 protein: CASSHGQGYYNEQFF
CDR3 DNA: TGTGCCAGCAGTCACGGACAGGGGTACTACAATGAGCAGTTCTTC

clone size: many
D gene: NA
J gene: TRBJ1-4
V gene: TRBV6-6
CDR3 protein: CASSYEGEKLFF
CDR3 DNA: TGTGCCAGCAGTTACGAGGGTGAAAAACTGTTTTTT

clone size: many
D gene: TRBD1
J gene: TRBJ1-2
V gene: TRBV4-1
CDR3 protein: CASSQETGGVYGYTF
CDR3 DNA: TGCGCCAGCAGCCAAGAGACAGGGGGGGTCTATGGCTACACCTTC

clone size: many
D gene: TRBD1
J gene: TRBJ2-1
V gene: TRBV6-6
CDR3 protein: CASSTTGVNEQFF
CDR3 DNA: TGTGCCAGCAGCACGACAGGGGTCAATGAGCAGTTCTTC

clone size: many
D gene: NA
J gene: TRBJ1-2
V gene: TRBV4-1
CDR3 protein: CASSQDNRLEGYTF
CDR3 DNA: TGCGCCAGCAGCCAAGATAACAGGCTGGAGGGCTACACCTTC

clone size: few
D gene: NA
J gene: TRBJ1-2
V gene: TRBV24-1
CDR3 protein: CATSAPGEGGYTF
CDR3 DNA: TGTGCCACCAGTGCCCCAGGGGAGGGTGGCTACACCTTC

clone size: many
D gene: TRBD1
J gene: TRBJ1-2
V gene: TRBV10-3
CDR3 protein: CATETDKGGRRYTF
CDR3 DNA: TGTGCCACCGAGACAGACAAAGGGGGCAGGCGCTACACCTTC

clone size: many
D gene: NA
J gene: TRBJ1-2
V gene: TRBV7-2
CDR3 protein: CASSLAEARERVGYTF
CDR3 DNA: TGTGCCAGCAGCTTAGCTGAGGCCAGGGAAAGAGTCGGCTACACCTTC

clone size: many
D gene: NA
J gene: TRBJ2-7
V gene: TRBV7-2
CDR3 protein: CASSLRGLGEQYF
CDR3 DNA: TGTGCCAGCAGCTTAAGGGGACTTGGGGAGCAGTACTTC

clone size: many
D gene: NA
J gene: TRBJ2-7
V gene: TRBV27
CDR3 protein: CASSFGPTAYEQYF
CDR3 DNA: TGTGCCAGCAGTTTTGGCCCTACAGCTTACGAGCAGTACTTC

clone size: many
D gene: TRBD2
J gene: TRBJ2-3
V gene: TRBV9
CDR3 protein: CASSFRTSGGMDTQYF
CDR3 DNA: TGTGCCAGCAGCTTCCGGACTAGCGGGGGCATGGATACGCAGTATTTT

clone size: NA
D gene: NA
J gene: TRBJ2-7
V gene: TRBV6-1
CDR3 protein: CASSEALTRTYEQYF
CDR3 DNA: TGTGCCAGCAGTGAAGCCTTGACACGTACCTACGAGCAGTACTTC

clone size: many
D gene: TRBD1
J gene: TRBJ2-2
V gene: TRBV5-1
CDR3 protein: CASSSTGDHTGELFF
CDR3 DNA: TGCGCCAGCAGCAGCACAGGGGATCACACCGGGGAGCTGTTTTTT

clone size: many
D gene: NA
J gene: TRBJ1-4
V gene: TRBV5-8
CDR3 protein: CASSPVGGPATNEKLFF
CDR3 DNA: TGTGCCAGCAGCCCTGTCGGGGGGCCCGCAACTAATGAAAAACTGTTTTTT

clone size: many
D gene: TRBD1
J gene: TRBJ2-7
V gene: TRBV12-3/TRBV12-4
CDR3 protein: CASSLGQGRLGEQYF
CDR3 DNA: TGTGCCAGCAGTTTGGGACAGGGGAGGTTGGGCGAGCAGTACTTC

clone size: many
D gene: TRBD1
J gene: TRBJ2-5
V gene: TRBV2
CDR3 protein: CASSIRVPGGETQYF
CDR3 DNA: TGTGCCAGCAGTATACGGGTCCCAGGGGGAGAGACCCAGTACTTC